Listed here is a single TCR beta chain. The sample comes from a study of shared clonotypes between healthy human individuals. For the study at large: Each donor's CD8 memory used one plate, CD8 naive two, each CD4 subset three.

The assay was immunoSEQ multiplex PCR, and TCRdb's table has in-frame clones only and misses some. Of about a million clones in the sample, roughly 80% were seen once. The CDR3 has 16 residues. Trimming removed 0 bases at V and 10 bases at J, with 19 bases between. Germline assignment: CDR1 SGHAT and CDR2 FQNNGV. This chain links TRBV11-2 with TRBJ2-1; D tentatively fits TRBD1 or TRBD2 (6 bases each). The specimen was memory CD4+ T cells sorted from blood. Subset specified: CD45RA-negative fraction. This sequence originates from a man aged 18 to 30 in good health. The CDR3 nucleotides are TGTGCCAGCAGCTTAGATGTGGCTAGCCGGGGGCAGGAGCAGTTCTTC. Translating gives CASSLDVASRGQEQFF.